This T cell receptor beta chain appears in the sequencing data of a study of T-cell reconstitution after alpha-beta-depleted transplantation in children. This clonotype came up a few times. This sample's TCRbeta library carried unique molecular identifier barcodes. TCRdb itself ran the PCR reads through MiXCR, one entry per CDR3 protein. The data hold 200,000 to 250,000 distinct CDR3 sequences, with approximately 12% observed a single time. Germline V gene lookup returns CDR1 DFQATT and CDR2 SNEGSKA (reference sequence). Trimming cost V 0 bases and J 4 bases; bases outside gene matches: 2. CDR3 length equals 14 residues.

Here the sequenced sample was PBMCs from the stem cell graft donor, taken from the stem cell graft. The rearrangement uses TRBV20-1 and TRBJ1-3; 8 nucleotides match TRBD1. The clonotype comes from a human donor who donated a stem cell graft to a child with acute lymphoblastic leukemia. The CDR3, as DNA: TGCAGTGCTAGAGATCACAGGGGGGGAAACACCATATATTTT. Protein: CSARDHRGGNTIYF.